The sequence of this TCR beta chain was determined in a study of cytomegalovirus exposure and HLA in healthy donors. Note on this clone: No antigen is known for it.

Trimming left V 5 bases short and J 7 bases short, with 15 bases between. This CDR3 region has 14 residues. Germline V gene lookup returns CDR1 LNHDA and CDR2 SQIVND (reference sequence). Sequencing was performed with immunoSEQ multiplex PCR; in TCRdb, only in-frame clones are kept and a portion is missing. The sample consists of approximately 150,000 clones, 70% to 90% of them appearing once. Study results and limitations: Investigators reported over 150 TCR beta chains as tied to cytomegalovirus.

The V and J genes are TRBV19 and TRBJ2-1, with D perhaps TRBD2 (5 bases). This clonotype was obtained from a man aged 18 to 29 in good health and CMV-seropositive. Sequenced material: PBMCs. CDR3 in amino acids: CASSQSGRVNEQFF. CDR3 bases: TGTGCCAGTAGTCAGTCGGGAAGGGTAAATGAGCAGTTCTTC.